Listed here are 25 T cell receptor beta chains from one sample, sequenced in a study of Ad26.COV2.S vaccination and SARS-CoV-2 variants. TCRdb's table, derived via immunoSEQ multiplex PCR, lists solely in-frame clones and lacks some. The repertoire includes 300,000 to 400,000 clones, about 89% of them detected once, and around 5% sits in the top ten. Regarding treatment: 19 received Ad26.COV2.S at low or high dose, single or two shots; roughly five received placebo; per-sample allocation not given. The samples date from day 63 after the first vaccine or placebo injection. The sequencing here drew on peripheral blood, taken in a trial of Ad26.COV2.S vaccine versus placebo. The origin of the receptors is a person aged 18-60 years who received the Ad26.COV2.S COVID-19 vaccine or a placebo.

CDR3 sequence: CASSAGTAFPDLKSSYEQYF. CDR3 DNA: TGCGCCAGCAGCGCCGGGACCGCCTTCCCAGATCTAAAGAGCTCCTACGAGCAGTACTTC. The rearrangement uses TRBV5-1 and TRBJ2-7; D is possibly TRBD1 or TRBD2 (5 bases each). Looked up from germline, CDR1 is SGHRS and CDR2 is YFSETQ. V dropped 4 bases and J dropped 0 bases, with 29 bases sitting between them. The CDR3 has 20 amino acids.

This chain joins TRBV7-9 and TRBJ2-1; D unclear. The CDR3 loop spans 13 amino acids. The germline V gene has CDR1 SEHNR and CDR2 FQNEAQ (reference sequence). Trimming left V 1 base short and J 4 bases short, with 5 bases between. As DNA, the CDR3 is TGTGCCAGCAGCTTAGTGGGTTACAATGAGCAGTTCTTC. This encodes CASSLVGYNEQFF.

This sequence joins TRBV5-1 and TRBJ1-2, with a possible D match to TRBD1 (5 bases). This CDR3 is 13 amino acids long. The germline gives CDR1 SGHRS, CDR2 YFSETQ. The ends were cut back, 0 bases at V and 10 bases at J, with 13 bases in the middle. The CDR3, as DNA: TGCGCCAGCAGCTTGGGGCAGGGAATCGACTACACCTTC. Its translation is CASSLGQGIDYTF.

The chain combines TRBV19 with TRBJ1-5; D is possibly TRBD1 (6 bases). V dropped 7 bases and J dropped 2 bases, with 21 bases sitting between them. Germline CDR1 reads LNHDA; CDR2 reads SQIVND (reference sequence). The CDR3 consists of 17 residues. The CDR3 nucleotides are TGTGCCAGTACCATTGTGGGGTCGGGGGCAGGCAATCAGCCCCAGCATTTT. It is translated as CASTIVGSGAGNQPQHF.

This clone was observed once. The V and J genes are TRBV19 and TRBJ1-1, with TRBD1 matching over 9 bases. The germline V gene has CDR1 LNHDA and CDR2 SQIVND (reference sequence). The V gene end was trimmed by 10 bases and the J gene end by 3 bases; junction bases not matched to a gene: 9. This CDR3 has 14 amino acids. CDR3 sequence reads: CATTRDRVYTEAFF. CDR3 in DNA: TGTGCCACAACAAGGGACAGGGTTTACACTGAAGCTTTCTTT.

The chain recombines TRBV7-9 with TRBJ1-4; tentative D call: TRBD1 (6 bases). This CDR3 contains 15 residues. CDR1 is SEHNR and CDR2 is FQNEAQ in the germline V gene (reference sequence). Deletions cut 1 base from V and 7 bases from J, with 13 bases between. The CDR3 region is CASSLDSGGSEKLFF. CDR3 nucleotide sequence: TGTGCCAGCAGCTTAGACTCCGGGGGCAGTGAAAAACTGTTTTTT.

The genes are TRBV7-9 and TRBJ2-5, with TRBD1 identical over 7 bases. Germline CDR1 SEHNR, CDR2 FQNEAQ (reference sequence). V was pared by 5 bases and J by 5 bases, with 11 bases of the junction left unmatched. This CDR3 is built from 15 residues. CDR3 loop: CASSEGTVRGETQYF. CDR3 sequence (DNA): TGTGCCAGCAGCGAGGGGACAGTCAGGGGGGAGACCCAGTACTTC. Full variable domain (outside the CDR3, taken from reference TRBV7-9 and TRBJ2-5): DTGVSQNPRHKITKRGQNVTFRCDPISEHNRLYWYRQTLGQGPEFLTYFQNEAQLEKSRLLSDRFSAERPKGSFSTLEIQRTEQGDSAMYLCASSEGTVRGETQYFGPGTRLLVL.

This clone appeared once. The chain employs TRBV28 and TRBJ2-2; D possibly corresponds to TRBD2 (5 bases). Trimming stripped 2 bases from V and 2 bases from J, with 12 bases between. In germline, CDR1 is MDHEN, CDR2 SYDVKM. The CDR3 runs 16 residues. The CDR3: CASSLNGRANTGELFF. The CDR3 DNA sequence: TGTGCCAGCAGTTTAAATGGGCGGGCCAACACCGGGGAGCTGTTTTTT. Based on the CDR3 plus reference TRBV28 and TRBJ2-2, the full variable domain is DVKVTQSSRYLVKRTGEKVFLECVQDMDHENMFWYRQDPGLGLRLIYFSYDVKMKEKGDIPEGYSVSREKKERFSLILESASTNQTSMYLCASSLNGRANTGELFFGEGSRLTVL.

The chain combines TRBV11-2 with TRBJ2-3; TRBD1 agrees at 9 bases. The CDR3 sequence is 16 residues long. The V gene's germline CDR1 is SGHAT and CDR2 FQNNGV. J lost 3 bases, V lost 5 bases, and 9 bases had no gene match. The CDR3: CASSPDRGPLTDTQYF. The CDR3 coding sequence is TGTGCCAGCAGCCCGGACAGGGGTCCCCTTACAGATACGCAGTATTTT.

The genes are TRBV7-9 and TRBJ2-2; 8 bases line up with TRBD1. After removal of 4 bases from V and 6 bases from J, the junction contained 7 bases not matched to a gene. The CDR3 totals 15 residues. The germline V gene has CDR1 SEHNR and CDR2 FQNEAQ (reference sequence). CDR3 sequence: CASSSTGGIPGELFF. DNA for the CDR3: TGTGCCAGCAGCTCTACAGGGGGTATACCCGGGGAGCTGTTTTTT.

The J gene is TRBJ1-1, the V gene TRBV3-1 (or the pseudogene TRBV3-2); 8 nucleotides line up with TRBD1. V shed 0 bases, J shed 1 base, and the junction held 4 bases outside the gene matches. The germline gives CDR1 LGHDT, CDR2 YNNKEL (reference sequence). The CDR3 is 16 amino acids. The CDR3 sequence: CASSQDRGRGNTEAFF. The CDR3 region has the DNA TGTGCCAGCAGCCAAGACAGGGGGCGGGGGAACACTGAAGCTTTCTTT.

The chain links TRBV4-3 to TRBJ1-5; D ambiguous. The CDR3 extends over 15 amino acids. The germline V gene has CDR1 LGHNA and CDR2 YSLEER. V was trimmed by 0 bases and J by 7 bases, leaving 13 bases between them. CDR3 region: CASSQENELNQPQHF. The CDR3 DNA is TGCGCCAGCAGCCAAGAAAATGAGCTTAACCAGCCCCAGCATTTT.

The chain uses TRBV7-8 and TRBJ2-5, with D possibly being TRBD2 (5 bases). Germline lookup yields CDR1 SGHVS and CDR2 FQNEAQ. The CDR3 sequence is 17 residues long. The V end lost 5 bases, the J end lost 0 bases, and 19 bases lay between the germline ends. In DNA form, the CDR3 reads TGTGCCAGCAGCCCCCCCGCTTCCGGGGTATACCAAGAGACCCAGTACTTC. Amino acids: CASSPPASGVYQETQYF.

This clone was counted only a few times. V and J are TRBV30 and TRBJ2-4, with 7 bases lining up with TRBD2. Germline-derived CDR1 and CDR2 are GTSNPN and SVGIG (reference sequence). The CDR3 is 13 residues long. Trimming removed 3 bases from V and 9 bases from J; junction bases left unmatched: 8. CDR3 sequence (DNA): TGTGCCTGGAGCCCGGGCGGGGGAGGCATTCAGTACTTC. This encodes CAWSPGGGGIQYF.

The rearrangement joins TRBV7-8 to TRBJ2-1; 13 bases match TRBD2. Germline CDR1 SGHVS, CDR2 FQNEAQ. V lost 6 bases, J lost 7 bases, and 3 bases stayed unmatched. The CDR3 is 14 residues long. CDR3 amino acids: CASRLAGGSNEQFF. CDR3 bases: TGTGCCAGCAGACTAGCGGGAGGGTCAAATGAGCAGTTCTTC.

This chain connects TRBV18 to TRBJ2-1, with 9 bases identical to TRBD2. The CDR3 runs 18 residues. J lost 7 bases, V lost 0 bases, and 13 bases had no gene match. Germline CDR1 KGHSH, CDR2 LQKENI. CDR3 sequence (DNA): TGTGCCAGCTCACCACCTATCGGGCGGGGGGGCTTGAGGAATGAGCAGTTCTTC. This encodes CASSPPIGRGGLRNEQFF.

The chain carries TRBV7-2 and TRBJ2-7; D may be TRBD1 (6 bases). Trimming pared 5 bases from V and 7 bases from J, leaving 24 bases between. Per germline, CDR1 SGHTA and CDR2 FQGNSA. CDR3 length: 16 amino acids. CDR3 protein: CASSEARGYRVLEQYF. The DNA for the CDR3 is TGTGCCAGCAGCGAAGCGCGCGGATACAGGGTCCTGGAGCAGTACTTC. Filled out from reference TRBV7-2 and TRBJ2-7, the complete variable domain reads GAGVSQSPSNKVTEKGKDVELRCDPISGHTALYWYRQSLGQGLEFLIYFQGNSAPDKSGLPSDRFSAERTGGSVSTLTIQRTQQEDSAVYLCASSEARGYRVLEQYFGPGTRLTVT.

This clone was detected once. The V and J genes are TRBV4-1 and TRBJ2-5; the match to TRBD2 covers 13 bases. Trimming removed 5 bases from V and 2 bases from J; junction bases left unmatched: 11. CDR1 and CDR2 from the germline V gene are MGHRA and YSYEKL. The CDR3 length is 18 residues. CDR3 residues: CASSTVSGTSGTQETQYF. Here the CDR3 DNA reads TGCGCCAGCAGCACTGTCTCCGGGACTAGCGGGACTCAAGAGACCCAGTACTTC.

The J gene is TRBJ2-7, the V gene TRBV6-2 or TRBV6-3, with 8 bases aligning to TRBD2. V dropped 3 bases and J dropped 2; count of bases not matched to a gene: 3. The CDR3 runs 14 residues. CDR1 and CDR2 (germline): MNHEY, SVGEGT. CDR3 amino acids: CASSYYGGAYEQYF. The DNA for the CDR3 is TGTGCCAGCAGTTATTACGGGGGGGCCTACGAGCAGTACTTC.

The V and J genes are TRBV11-3 and TRBJ2-1; the D is unclear. Trimming took 3 bases from V and 9 from J, leaving 12 bases between them. CDR3 length: 13 amino acids. Germline CDR1 SGHNT, CDR2 YENEEA. This CDR3 is CASSFSGLGEQFF. The CDR3 DNA reads TGTGCCAGCAGCTTCTCTGGTTTGGGTGAGCAGTTCTTC.

The gene calls are TRBV28 and TRBJ1-2, with a possible D match to TRBD1 (6 bases). The germline CDR1 and CDR2 sequences are MDHEN and SYDVKM. CDR3 length: 14 amino acids. V was clipped by 4 bases and J by 5 bases, with 14 bases between them. This CDR3 is CASSSGAGGYGYTF. DNA for the CDR3: TGTGCCAGCAGTTCGGGGGCAGGCGGATATGGCTACACCTTC.

The rearrangement uses TRBV4-3 and TRBJ1-3, with D maybe TRBD1 (5 bases). The CDR3 extends over 15 amino acids. The V end was cut by 5 bases, the J end by 0 bases, with 11 bases between. Looked up from germline, CDR1 is LGHNA and CDR2 is YSLEER. DNA of the CDR3: TGCGCCAGCAGCAGTCGGGACGGCTCTGGAAACACCATATATTTT. Protein sequence: CASSSRDGSGNTIYF.

V usage is TRBV9 and J usage is TRBJ1-4, with a weak D call TRBD1 (6 bases). The CDR3 consists of 15 residues. Germline V gene lookup returns CDR1 SGDLS and CDR2 YYNGEE. V gave up 2 bases and J gave up 7 bases, with 15 bases separating them. The CDR3 sequence: CASSVRGGVGEKLFF. The CDR3 region has the DNA TGTGCCAGCAGCGTTAGGGGGGGCGTCGGTGAAAAACTGTTTTTT.

J is TRBJ2-7 and V is TRBV25-1; 7 bases agree with TRBD2. The V gene end was trimmed by 2 bases and the J gene end by 2 bases; junction bases not matched to a gene: 6. Germline V CDR1 and CDR2: MGHDK, SYGVNS. The CDR3 spans 15 residues. CDR3 in DNA: TGTGCCAGCAGTGAAAGTCGGGGGGTCGCCTACGAGCAGTACTTC. Protein sequence: CASSESRGVAYEQYF.

This chain connects TRBV12-5 to TRBJ1-1; D unresolved. This CDR3 has 13 amino acids. Trimming shortened V by 2 bases and J by 1 base, and 5 bases separated the two germline ends. Germline CDR1 reads LGHNT; CDR2 reads FRNRAP. This CDR3 is CASGLFWNTEAFF. The CDR3 nucleotides are TGTGCTAGTGGTTTGTTTTGGAACACTGAAGCTTTCTTT.